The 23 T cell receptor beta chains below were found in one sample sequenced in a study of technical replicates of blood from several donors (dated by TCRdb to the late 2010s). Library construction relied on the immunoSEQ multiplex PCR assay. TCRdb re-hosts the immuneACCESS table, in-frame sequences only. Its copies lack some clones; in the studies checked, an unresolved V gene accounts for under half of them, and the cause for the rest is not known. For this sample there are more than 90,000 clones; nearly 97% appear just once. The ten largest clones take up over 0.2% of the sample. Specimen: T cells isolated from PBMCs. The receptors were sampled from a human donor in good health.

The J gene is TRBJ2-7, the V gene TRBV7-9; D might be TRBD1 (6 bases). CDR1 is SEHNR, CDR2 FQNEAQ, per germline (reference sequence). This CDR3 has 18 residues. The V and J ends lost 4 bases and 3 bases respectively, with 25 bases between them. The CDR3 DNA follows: TGTGCCAGCAGCTCTACGCAACACTTGCCGGGGACAAACTACGAGCAGTACTTC. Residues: CASSSTQHLPGTNYEQYF. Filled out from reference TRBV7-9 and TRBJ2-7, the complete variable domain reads DTGVSQNPRHKITKRGQNVTFRCDPISEHNRLYWYRQTLGQGPEFLTYFQNEAQLEKSRLLSDRFSAERPKGSFSTLEIQRTEQGDSAMYLCASSSTQHLPGTNYEQYFGPGTRLTVT.

The CDR3 region has the DNA TGTGCCAGCAGCTTGACAGGGGGATCAGACTATGGCTACACCTTC. It is translated as CASSLTGGSDYGYTF. This chain joins TRBV7-2 and TRBJ1-2; TRBD1 matches at 9 bases. The V gene's germline CDR1 is SGHTA and CDR2 FQGNSA. The junction had 5 bases not matched to a gene; V was cut back by 3 bases and J by 3 bases. The CDR3 sequence is 15 residues long.

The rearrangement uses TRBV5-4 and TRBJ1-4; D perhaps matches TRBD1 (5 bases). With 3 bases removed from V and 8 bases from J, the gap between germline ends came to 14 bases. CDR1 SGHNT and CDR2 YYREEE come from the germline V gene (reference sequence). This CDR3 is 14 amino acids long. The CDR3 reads CASSSGGTGEKLFF. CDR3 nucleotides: TGTGCCAGCAGCTCCGGAGGGACCGGGGAAAAACTGTTTTTT.

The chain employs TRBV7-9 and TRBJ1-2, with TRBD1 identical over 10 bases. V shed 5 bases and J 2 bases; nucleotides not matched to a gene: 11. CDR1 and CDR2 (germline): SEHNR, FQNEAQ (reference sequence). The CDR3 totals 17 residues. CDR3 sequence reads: CASSPGQGTLLNYGYTF. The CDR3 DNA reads TGTGCCAGCAGCCCGGGACAGGGGACTCTATTAAACTATGGCTACACCTTC. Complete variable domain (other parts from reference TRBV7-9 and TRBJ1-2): DTGVSQNPRHKITKRGQNVTFRCDPISEHNRLYWYRQTLGQGPEFLTYFQNEAQLEKSRLLSDRFSAERPKGSFSTLEIQRTEQGDSAMYLCASSPGQGTLLNYGYTFGSGTRLTVV.

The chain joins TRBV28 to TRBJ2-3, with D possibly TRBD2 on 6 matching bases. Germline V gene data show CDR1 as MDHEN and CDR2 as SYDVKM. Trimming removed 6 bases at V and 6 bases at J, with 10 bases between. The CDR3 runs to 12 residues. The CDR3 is CASSSGADTQYF. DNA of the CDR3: TGTGCCAGCAGCTCGGGAGCGGATACGCAGTATTTT.

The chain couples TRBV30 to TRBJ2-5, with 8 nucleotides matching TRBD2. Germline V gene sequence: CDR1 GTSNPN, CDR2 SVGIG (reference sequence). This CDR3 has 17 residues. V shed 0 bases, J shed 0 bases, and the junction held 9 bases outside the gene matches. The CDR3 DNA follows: TGTGCCTGGAGTGTATGGGAGCGGGGGCCTTACCAAGAGACCCAGTACTTC. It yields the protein CAWSVWERGPYQETQYF.

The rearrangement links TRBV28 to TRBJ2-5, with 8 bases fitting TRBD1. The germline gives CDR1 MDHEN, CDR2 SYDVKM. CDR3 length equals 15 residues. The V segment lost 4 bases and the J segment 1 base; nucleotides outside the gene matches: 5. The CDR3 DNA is TGTGCCAGCAGTTCCCAACAGGGGGGCCAAGAGACCCAGTACTTC. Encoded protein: CASSSQQGGQETQYF.

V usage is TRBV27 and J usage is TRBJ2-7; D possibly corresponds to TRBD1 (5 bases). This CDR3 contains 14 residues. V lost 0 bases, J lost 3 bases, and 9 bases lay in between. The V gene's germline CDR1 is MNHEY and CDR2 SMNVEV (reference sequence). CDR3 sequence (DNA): TGTGCCAGCAGTTTATCCGGCAGGGTCTACGAGCAGTACTTC. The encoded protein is CASSLSGRVYEQYF.

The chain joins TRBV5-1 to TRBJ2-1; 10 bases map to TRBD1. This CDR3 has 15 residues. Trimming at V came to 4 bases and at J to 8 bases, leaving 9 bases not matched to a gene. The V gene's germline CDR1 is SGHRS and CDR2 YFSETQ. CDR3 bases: TGCGCCAGCAGCGACGGGACAGGGGATTTCGATGAGCAGTTCTTC. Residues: CASSDGTGDFDEQFF.

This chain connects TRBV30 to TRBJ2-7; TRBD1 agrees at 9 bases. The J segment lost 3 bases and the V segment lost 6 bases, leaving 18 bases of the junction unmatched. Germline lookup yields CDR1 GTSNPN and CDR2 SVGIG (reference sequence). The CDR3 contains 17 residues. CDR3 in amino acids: CACQLASGTGNYYEQYF. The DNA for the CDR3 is TGTGCCTGCCAATTAGCCTCCGGGACAGGGAATTACTACGAGCAGTACTTC.

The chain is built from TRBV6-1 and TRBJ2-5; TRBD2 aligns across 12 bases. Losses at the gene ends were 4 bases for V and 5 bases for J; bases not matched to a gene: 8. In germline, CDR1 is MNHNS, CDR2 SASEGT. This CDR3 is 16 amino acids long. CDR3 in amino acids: CASSVLTSGSLETQYF. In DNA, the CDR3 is TGTGCCAGCAGTGTTCTGACTAGCGGGAGCTTGGAGACCCAGTACTTC.

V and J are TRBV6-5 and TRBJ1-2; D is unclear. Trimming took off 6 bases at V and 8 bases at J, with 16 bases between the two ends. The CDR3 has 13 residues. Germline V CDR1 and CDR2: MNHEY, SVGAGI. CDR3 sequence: CASSSPGLGGYTF. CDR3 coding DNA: TGTGCCAGCAGCTCCCCGGGGTTAGGAGGCTACACCTTC.

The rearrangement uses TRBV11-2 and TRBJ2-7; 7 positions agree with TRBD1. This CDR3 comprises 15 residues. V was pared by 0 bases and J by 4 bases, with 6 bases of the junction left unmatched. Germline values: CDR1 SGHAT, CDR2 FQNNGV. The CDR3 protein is CASSLDRQGVYEQYF. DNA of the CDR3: TGTGCCAGCAGCTTAGATCGGCAGGGGGTATACGAGCAGTACTTC. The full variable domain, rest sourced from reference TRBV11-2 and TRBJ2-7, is EAGVAQSPRYKIIEKRQSVAFWCNPISGHATLYWYQQILGQGPKLLIQFQNNGVVDDSQLPKDRFSAERLKGVDSTLKIQPAKLEDSAVYLCASSLDRQGVYEQYFGPGTRLTVT.

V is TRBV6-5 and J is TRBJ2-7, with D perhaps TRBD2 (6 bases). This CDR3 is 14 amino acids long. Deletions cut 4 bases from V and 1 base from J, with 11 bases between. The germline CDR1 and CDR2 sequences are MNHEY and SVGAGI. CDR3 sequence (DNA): TGTGCCAGCAGTTCGGGACTCGCATCCTACGAGCAGTACTTC. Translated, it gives CASSSGLASYEQYF.

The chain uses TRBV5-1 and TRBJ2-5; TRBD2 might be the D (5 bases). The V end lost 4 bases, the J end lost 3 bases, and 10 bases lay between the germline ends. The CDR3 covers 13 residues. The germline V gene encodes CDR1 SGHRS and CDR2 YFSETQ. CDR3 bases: TGCGCCAGCAGCGGGCAGGAGGAAGAGACCCAGTACTTC. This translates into CASSGQEEETQYF. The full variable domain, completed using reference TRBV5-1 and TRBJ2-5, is KAGVTQTPRYLIKTRGQQVTLSCSPISGHRSVSWYQQTPGQGLQFLFEYFSETQRNKGNFPGRFSGRQFSNSRSEMNVSTLELGDSALYLCASSGQEEETQYFGPGTRLLVL.

The CDR3 sequence is CASSSQGGNTEAFF. The CDR3 DNA follows: TGCGCCAGCAGCTCGCAGGGGGGGAACACTGAAGCTTTCTTT. This chain uses TRBV5-1 with TRBJ1-1; 7 bases are a match to TRBD1. Germline trimming cut 3 bases from V and 1 base from J; bases unmatched to any gene: 3. In germline, CDR1 is SGHRS, CDR2 YFSETQ. There are 14 residues in the CDR3.

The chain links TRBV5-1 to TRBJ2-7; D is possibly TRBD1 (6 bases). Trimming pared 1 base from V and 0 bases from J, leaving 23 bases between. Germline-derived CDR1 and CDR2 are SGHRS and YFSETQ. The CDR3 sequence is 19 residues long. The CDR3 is CASSLTGFPLSSFSYEQYF. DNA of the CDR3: TGCGCCAGCAGCTTGACAGGGTTCCCTCTGTCCTCCTTCTCCTACGAGCAGTACTTC.

CDR3 coding DNA: TGTGCCAGCAGTGATAGGGAGGGAGAGACCCAGTACTTC. Protein: CASSDREGETQYF. This rearrangement joins TRBV2 to TRBJ2-5, with 7 bases lining up with TRBD2. The CDR3 runs 13 residues. V gave up 3 bases and J gave up 4 bases; unmatched junction bases: 2. Looked up from germline, CDR1 is SNHLY and CDR2 is FYNNEI.

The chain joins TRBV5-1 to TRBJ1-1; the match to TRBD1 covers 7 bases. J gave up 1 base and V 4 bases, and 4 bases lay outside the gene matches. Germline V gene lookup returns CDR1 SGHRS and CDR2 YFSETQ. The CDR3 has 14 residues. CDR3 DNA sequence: TGCGCCAGCAGCCGACAGGGTTGGAACACTGAAGCTTTCTTT. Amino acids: CASSRQGWNTEAFF.

The CDR3 bases are TGTGCCAGCAGTGAAGGTGTAGCGGGAGGCCAGTTCTTC. This encodes CASSEGVAGGQFF. V usage is TRBV2 and J usage is TRBJ2-1; 10 bases map to TRBD2. With 1 base clipped from V and 13 bases from J, the junction kept 4 bases outside the gene matches. The V gene's germline CDR1 is SNHLY and CDR2 FYNNEI. The CDR3 has 13 amino acids. The variable domain in full, with the rest retrieved from reference TRBV2 and TRBJ2-1, is EPEVTQTPSHQVTQMGQEVILRCVPISNHLYFYWYRQILGQKVEFLVSFYNNEISEKSEIFDDQFSVERPDGSNFTLKIRSTKLEDSAMYFCASSEGVAGGQFFGPGTRLTVL.

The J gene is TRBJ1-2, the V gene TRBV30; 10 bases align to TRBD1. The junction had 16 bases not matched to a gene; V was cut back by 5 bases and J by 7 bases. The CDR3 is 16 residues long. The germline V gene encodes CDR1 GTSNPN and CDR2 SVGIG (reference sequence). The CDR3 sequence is CAWRGIDRGPLSGYTF. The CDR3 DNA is TGTGCCTGGCGGGGTATCGACAGGGGGCCTCTAAGTGGCTACACCTTC. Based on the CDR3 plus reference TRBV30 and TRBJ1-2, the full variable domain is SQTIHQWPATLVQPVGSPLSLECTVEGTSNPNLYWYRQAAGRGLQLLFYSVGIGQISSEVPQNLSASRPQDRQFILSSKKLLLSDSGFYLCAWRGIDRGPLSGYTFGSGTRLTVV.

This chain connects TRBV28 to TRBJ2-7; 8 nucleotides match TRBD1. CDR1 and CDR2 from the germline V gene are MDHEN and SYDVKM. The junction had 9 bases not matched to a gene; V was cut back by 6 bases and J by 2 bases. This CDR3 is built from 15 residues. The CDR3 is CASRSLRGPAYEQYF. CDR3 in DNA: TGTGCCAGCAGGTCCCTCAGGGGGCCGGCCTACGAGCAGTACTTC.

The CDR3 loop is CASSRTSGTHNDNEQFF. CDR3 sequence (DNA): TGTGCCAGCTCGCGGACTAGCGGGACGCATAATGACAATGAGCAGTTCTTC. The chain couples TRBV18 to TRBJ2-1, with TRBD2 identical over 12 bases. The CDR3 sequence is 17 residues long. The germline V gene has CDR1 KGHSH and CDR2 LQKENI. V shed 6 bases, J shed 5 bases, and the junction held 11 bases outside the gene matches.